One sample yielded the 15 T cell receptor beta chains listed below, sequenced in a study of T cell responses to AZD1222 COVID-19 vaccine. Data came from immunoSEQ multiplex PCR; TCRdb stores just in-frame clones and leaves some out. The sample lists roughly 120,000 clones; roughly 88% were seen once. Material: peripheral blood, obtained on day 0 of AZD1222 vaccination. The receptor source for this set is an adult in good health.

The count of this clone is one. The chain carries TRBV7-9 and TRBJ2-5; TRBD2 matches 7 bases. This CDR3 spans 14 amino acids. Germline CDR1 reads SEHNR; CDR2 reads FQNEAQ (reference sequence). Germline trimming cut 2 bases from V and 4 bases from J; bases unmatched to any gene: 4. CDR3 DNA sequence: TGTGCCAGCAGCTTAAGCGGGATGGCAGAGACCCAGTACTTC. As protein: CASSLSGMAETQYF.

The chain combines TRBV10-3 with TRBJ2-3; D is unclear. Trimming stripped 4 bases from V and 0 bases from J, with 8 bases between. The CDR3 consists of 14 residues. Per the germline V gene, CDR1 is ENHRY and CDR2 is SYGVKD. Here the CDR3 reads CAISVQLSTDTQYF. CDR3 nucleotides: TGTGCCATCAGTGTACAGCTTAGCACAGATACGCAGTATTTT.

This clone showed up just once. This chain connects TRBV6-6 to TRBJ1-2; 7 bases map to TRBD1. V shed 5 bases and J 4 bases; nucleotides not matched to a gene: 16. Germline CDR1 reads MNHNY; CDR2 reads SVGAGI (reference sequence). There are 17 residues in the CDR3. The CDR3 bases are TGTGCCAGCAGTCCCGGACAGGTGGTTCTTCTGGGCTATGGCTACACCTTC. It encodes CASSPGQVVLLGYGYTF.

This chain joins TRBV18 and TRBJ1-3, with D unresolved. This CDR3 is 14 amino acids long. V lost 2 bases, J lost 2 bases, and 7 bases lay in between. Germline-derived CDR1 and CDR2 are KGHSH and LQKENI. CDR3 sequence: CASSPSRAGNTIYF. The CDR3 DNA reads TGTGCCAGCTCACCATCAAGGGCTGGAAACACCATATATTTT.

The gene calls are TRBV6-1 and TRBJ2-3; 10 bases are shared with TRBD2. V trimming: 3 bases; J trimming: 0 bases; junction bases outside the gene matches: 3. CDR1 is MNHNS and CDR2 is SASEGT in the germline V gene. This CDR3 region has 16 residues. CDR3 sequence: CASSDPGLASTDTQYF. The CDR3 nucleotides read TGTGCCAGCAGTGATCCGGGACTAGCGAGCACAGATACGCAGTATTTT.

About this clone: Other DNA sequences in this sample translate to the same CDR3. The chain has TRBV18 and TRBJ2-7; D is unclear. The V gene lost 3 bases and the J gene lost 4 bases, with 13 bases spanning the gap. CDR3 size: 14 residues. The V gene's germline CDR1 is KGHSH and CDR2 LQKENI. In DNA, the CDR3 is TGTGCCAGCTCACCCGCCGGGTTAACATACGAGCAGTACTTC. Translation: CASSPAGLTYEQYF.

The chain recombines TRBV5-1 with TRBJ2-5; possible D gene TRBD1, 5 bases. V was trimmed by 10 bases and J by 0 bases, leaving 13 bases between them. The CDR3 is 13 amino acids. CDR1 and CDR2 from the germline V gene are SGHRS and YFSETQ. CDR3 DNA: TGCGCCTCGTGCCAGGGAAACCAAGAGACCCAGTACTTC. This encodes CASCQGNQETQYF.

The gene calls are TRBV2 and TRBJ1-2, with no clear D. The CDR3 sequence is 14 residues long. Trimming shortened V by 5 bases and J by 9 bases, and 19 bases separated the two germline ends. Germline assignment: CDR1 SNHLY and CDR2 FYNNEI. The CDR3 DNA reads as TGTGCCAGCAGTTCCTATGACATGGGAACGAGCTACACCTTC. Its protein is CASSSYDMGTSYTF.

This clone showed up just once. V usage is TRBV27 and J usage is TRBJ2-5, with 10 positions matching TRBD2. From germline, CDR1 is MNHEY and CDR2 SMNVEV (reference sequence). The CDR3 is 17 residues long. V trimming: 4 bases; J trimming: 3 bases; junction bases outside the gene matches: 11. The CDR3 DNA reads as TGTGCCAGCAGTTCCTTAGCGGGAGGACATCCAAAAGAGACCCAGTACTTC. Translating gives CASSSLAGGHPKETQYF.

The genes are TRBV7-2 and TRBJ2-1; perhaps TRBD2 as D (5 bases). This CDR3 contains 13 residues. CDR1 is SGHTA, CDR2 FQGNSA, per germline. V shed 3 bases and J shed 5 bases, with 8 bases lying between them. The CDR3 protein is CASSLGSHNEQFF. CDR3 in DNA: TGTGCCAGCAGCTTGGGGAGCCACAATGAGCAGTTCTTC.

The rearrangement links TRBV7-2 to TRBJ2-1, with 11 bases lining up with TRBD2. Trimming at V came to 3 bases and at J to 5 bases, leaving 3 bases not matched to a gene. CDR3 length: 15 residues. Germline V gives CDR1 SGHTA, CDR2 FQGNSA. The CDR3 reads CASSFLAGGHNEQFF. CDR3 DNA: TGTGCCAGCAGCTTTTTAGCGGGGGGGCACAATGAGCAGTTCTTC.

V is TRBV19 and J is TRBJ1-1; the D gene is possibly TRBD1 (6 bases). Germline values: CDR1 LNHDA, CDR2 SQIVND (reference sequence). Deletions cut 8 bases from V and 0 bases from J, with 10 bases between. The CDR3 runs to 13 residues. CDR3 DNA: TGTGCCAGTGGCGGACAGTTGAACACTGAAGCTTTCTTT. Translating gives CASGGQLNTEAFF.

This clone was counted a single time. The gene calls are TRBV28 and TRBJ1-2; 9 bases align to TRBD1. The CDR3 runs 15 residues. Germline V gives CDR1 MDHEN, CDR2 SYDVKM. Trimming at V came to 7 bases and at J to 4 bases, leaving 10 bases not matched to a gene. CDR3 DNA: TGTGCCAGCATCCAAGGGGGACAGGGTATCTATGGCTACACCTTC. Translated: CASIQGGQGIYGYTF.

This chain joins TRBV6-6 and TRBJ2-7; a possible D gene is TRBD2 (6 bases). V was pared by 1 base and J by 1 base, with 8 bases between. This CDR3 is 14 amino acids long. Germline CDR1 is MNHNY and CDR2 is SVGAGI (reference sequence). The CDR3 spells CASSYFAGSYEQYF. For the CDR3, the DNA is TGTGCCAGCAGTTACTTCGCGGGATCCTACGAGCAGTACTTC.

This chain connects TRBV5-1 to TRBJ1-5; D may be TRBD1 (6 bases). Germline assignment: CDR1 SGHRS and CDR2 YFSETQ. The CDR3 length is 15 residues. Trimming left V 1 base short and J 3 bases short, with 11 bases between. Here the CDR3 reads CASSLWGANNQPQHF. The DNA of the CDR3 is TGCGCCAGCAGCTTGTGGGGGGCGAACAATCAGCCCCAGCATTTT.